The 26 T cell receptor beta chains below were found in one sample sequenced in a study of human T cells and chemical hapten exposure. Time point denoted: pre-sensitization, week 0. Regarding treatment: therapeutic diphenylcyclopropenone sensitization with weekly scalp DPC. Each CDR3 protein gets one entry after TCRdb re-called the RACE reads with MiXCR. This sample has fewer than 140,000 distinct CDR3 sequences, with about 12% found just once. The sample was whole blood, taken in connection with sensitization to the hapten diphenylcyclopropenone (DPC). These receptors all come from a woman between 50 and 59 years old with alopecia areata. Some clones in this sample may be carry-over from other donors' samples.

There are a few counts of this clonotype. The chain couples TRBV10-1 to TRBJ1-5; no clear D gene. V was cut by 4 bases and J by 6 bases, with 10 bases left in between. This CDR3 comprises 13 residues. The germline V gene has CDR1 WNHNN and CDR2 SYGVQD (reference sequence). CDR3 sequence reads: CASSAKHGQPQHF. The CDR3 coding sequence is TGCGCCAGCAGTGCAAAGCACGGTCAGCCCCAGCATTTT.

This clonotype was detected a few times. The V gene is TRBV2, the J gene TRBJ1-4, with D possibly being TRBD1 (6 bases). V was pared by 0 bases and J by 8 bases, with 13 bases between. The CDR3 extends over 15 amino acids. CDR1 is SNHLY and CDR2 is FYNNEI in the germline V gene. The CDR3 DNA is TGTGCCAGCAGTGAAGCGGGCAGGGGCGGAGAAAAACTGTTTTTT. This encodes CASSEAGRGGEKLFF.

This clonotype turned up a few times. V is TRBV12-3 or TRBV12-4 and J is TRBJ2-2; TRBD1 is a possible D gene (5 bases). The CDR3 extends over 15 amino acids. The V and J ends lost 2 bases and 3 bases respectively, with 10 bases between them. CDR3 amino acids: CASSLMLGDTGELFF. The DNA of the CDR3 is TGTGCCAGCAGTTTAATGTTAGGGGACACCGGGGAGCTGTTTTTT.

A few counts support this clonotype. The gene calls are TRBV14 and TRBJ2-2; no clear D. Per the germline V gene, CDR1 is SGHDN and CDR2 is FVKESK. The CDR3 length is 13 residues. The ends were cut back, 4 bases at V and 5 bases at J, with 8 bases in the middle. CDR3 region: CASSPRTTGELFF. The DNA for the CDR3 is TGTGCCAGCAGCCCCCGCACTACCGGGGAGCTGTTTTTT.

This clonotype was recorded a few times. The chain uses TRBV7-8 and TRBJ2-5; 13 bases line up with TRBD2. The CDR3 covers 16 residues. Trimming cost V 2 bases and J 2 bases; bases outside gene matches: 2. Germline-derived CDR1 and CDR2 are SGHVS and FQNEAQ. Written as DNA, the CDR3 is TGTGCCAGCAGCTTAACGGGACTAGCGGGACAAGAGACCCAGTACTTC. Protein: CASSLTGLAGQETQYF.

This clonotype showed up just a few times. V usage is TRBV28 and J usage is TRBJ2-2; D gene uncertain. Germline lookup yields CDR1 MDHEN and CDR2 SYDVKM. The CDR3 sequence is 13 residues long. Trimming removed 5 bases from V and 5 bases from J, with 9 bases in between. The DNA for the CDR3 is TGTGCCAGCAGTCGTCATACTACCGGGGAGCTGTTTTTT. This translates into CASSRHTTGELFF.

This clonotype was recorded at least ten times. CDR3 in amino acids: CASSPNGPYEQYF. In nucleotides, the CDR3 is TGTGCCAGCAGCCCTAACGGACCATACGAGCAGTACTTC. The J gene is TRBJ2-7, the V gene TRBV7-2; D ambiguous. The CDR3 contains 13 residues. With 5 bases removed from V and 4 bases from J, the gap between germline ends came to 12 bases. Germline CDR1 SGHTA, CDR2 FQGNSA. Filled out from reference TRBV7-2 and TRBJ2-7, the complete variable domain reads GAGVSQSPSNKVTEKGKDVELRCDPISGHTALYWYRQSLGQGLEFLIYFQGNSAPDKSGLPSDRFSAERTGGSVSTLTIQRTQQEDSAVYLCASSPNGPYEQYFGPGTRLTVT.

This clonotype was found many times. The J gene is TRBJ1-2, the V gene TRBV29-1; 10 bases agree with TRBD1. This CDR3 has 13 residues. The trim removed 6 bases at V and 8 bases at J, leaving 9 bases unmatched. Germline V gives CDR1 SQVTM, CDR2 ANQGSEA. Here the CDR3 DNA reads TGCAGCGTGACAGGGGGCGCGTCTAGCGGCTACACCTTC. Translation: CSVTGGASSGYTF. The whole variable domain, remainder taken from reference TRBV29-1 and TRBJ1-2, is SAVISQKPSRDICQRGTSLTIQCQVDSQVTMMFWYRQQPGQSLTLIATANQGSEATYESGFVIDKFPISRPNLTFSTLTVSNMSPEDSSIYLCSVTGGASSGYTFGSGTRLTVV.

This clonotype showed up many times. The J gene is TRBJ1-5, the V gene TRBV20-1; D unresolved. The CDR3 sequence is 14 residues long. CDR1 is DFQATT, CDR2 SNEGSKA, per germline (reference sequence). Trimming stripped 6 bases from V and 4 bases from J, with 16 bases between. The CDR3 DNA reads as TGCAGTGCCCCGAGCCGACTACCAAATCAGCCCCAGCATTTT. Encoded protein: CSAPSRLPNQPQHF.

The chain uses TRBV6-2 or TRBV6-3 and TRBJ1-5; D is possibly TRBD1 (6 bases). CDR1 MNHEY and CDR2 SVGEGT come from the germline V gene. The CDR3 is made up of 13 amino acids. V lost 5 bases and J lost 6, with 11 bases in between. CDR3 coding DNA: TGTGCCAGCAGTACGACAGGACCTCAGCCCCAGCATTTT. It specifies CASSTTGPQPQHF.

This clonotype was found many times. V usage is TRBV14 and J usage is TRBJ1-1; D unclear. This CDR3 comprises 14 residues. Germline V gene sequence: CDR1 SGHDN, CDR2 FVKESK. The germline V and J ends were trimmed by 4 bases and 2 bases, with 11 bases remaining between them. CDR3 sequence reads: CASSRQLDNTEAFF. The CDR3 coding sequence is TGTGCCAGCAGCCGCCAACTAGACAACACTGAAGCTTTCTTT.

The CDR3 sequence is CASIADNSEKLFF. The CDR3 DNA reads TGTGCCAGTATCGCCGACAATAGTGAAAAACTGTTTTTT. The J gene is TRBJ1-4, the V gene TRBV19; D gene unclear. The CDR3 sequence is 13 residues long. V was pared by 7 bases and J by 7 bases, with 13 bases between. The V gene's germline CDR1 is LNHDA and CDR2 SQIVND (reference sequence).

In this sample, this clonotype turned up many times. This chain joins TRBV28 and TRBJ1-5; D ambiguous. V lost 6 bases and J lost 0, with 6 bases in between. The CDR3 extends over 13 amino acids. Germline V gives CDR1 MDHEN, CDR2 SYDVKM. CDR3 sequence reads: CASRRDSNQPQHF. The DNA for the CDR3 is TGTGCCAGCAGACGGGATAGCAATCAGCCCCAGCATTTT.

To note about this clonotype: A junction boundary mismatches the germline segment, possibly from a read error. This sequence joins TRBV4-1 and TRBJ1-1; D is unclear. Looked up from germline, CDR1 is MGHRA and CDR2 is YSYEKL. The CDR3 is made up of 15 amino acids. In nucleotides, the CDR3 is TGCGTCAGCAGCCAAGCCGAGACACTGAAAGCGCAAGCTTTCTTT. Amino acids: CVSSQAETLKAQAFF.

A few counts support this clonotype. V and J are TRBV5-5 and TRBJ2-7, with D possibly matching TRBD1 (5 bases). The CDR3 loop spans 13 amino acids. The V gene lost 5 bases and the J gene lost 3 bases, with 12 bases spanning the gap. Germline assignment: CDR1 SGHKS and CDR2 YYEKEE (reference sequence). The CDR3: CASRSPDSYEQYF. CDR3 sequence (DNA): TGTGCCAGCAGGAGCCCCGACAGCTACGAGCAGTACTTC.

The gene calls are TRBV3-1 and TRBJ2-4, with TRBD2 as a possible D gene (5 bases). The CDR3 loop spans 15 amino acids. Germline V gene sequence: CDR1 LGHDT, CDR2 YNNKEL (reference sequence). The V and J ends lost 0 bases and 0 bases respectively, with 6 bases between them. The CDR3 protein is CASSQERVAKNIQYF. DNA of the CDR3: TGTGCCAGCAGCCAAGAGAGGGTAGCCAAAAACATTCAGTACTTC.

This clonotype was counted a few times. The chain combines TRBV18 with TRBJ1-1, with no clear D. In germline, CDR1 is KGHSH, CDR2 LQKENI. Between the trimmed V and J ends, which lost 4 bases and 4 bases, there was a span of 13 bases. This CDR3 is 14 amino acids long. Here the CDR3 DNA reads TGTGCCAGCTCACTTGGCTCGCGTTCCACTGAAGCTTTCTTT. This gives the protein CASSLGSRSTEAFF.

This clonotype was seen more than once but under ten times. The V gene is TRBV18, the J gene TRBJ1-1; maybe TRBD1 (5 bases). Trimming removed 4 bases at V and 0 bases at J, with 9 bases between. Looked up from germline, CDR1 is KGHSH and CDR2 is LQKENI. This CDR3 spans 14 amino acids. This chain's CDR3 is CASSLGHMNTEAFF. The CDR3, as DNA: TGTGCCAGCTCACTAGGACACATGAACACTGAAGCTTTCTTT.

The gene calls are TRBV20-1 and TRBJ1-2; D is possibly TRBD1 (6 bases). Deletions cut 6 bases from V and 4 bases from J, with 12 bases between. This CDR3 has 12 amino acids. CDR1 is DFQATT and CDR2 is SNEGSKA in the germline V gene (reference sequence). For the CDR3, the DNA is TGCAGTGCACTGGACAGTCCCTATGGCTACACCTTC. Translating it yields CSALDSPYGYTF.

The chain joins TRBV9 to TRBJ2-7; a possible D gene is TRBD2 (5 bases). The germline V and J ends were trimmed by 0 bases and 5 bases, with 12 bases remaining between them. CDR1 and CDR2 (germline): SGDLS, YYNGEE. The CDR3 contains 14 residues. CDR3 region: CASSVEGLRDEQYF. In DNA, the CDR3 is TGTGCCAGCAGCGTAGAAGGCCTGAGGGACGAGCAGTACTTC.

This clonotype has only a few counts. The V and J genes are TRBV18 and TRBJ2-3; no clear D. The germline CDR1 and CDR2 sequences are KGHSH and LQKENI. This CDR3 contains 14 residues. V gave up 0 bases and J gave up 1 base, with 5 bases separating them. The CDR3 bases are TGTGCCAGCTCACCACCACGGGGCACAGATACGCAGTATTTT. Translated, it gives CASSPPRGTDTQYF.

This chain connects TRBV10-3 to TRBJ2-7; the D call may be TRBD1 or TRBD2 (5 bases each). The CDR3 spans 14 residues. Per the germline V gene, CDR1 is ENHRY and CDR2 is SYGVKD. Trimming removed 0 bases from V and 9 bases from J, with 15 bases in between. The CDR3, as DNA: TGTGCCATCAGTGAGTCGGGCGGTCGGGACCCGCAGTACTTC. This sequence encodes CAISESGGRDPQYF.

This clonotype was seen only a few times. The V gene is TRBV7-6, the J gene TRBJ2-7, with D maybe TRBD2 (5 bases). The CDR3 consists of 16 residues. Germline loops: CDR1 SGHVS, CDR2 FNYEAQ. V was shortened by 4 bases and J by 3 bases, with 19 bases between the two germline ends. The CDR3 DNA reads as TGTGCCAGCAGCTCTCCCTCCCGGGAACCCCGCTACGAGCAGTACTTC. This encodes CASSSPSREPRYEQYF.

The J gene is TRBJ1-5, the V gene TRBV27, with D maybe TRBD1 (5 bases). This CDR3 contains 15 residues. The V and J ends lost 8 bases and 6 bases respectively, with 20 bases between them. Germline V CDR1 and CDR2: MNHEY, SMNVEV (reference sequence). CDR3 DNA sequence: TGTGCCAGCTTCCCCTTCCGGACAAACCCTCAGCCCCAGCATTTT. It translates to CASFPFRTNPQPQHF.

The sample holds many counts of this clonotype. CDR3 nucleotide sequence: TGTGCCAGCAGCTTAGGACAGGGGATAGGTCAGCCCCAGCATTTT. Residues: CASSLGQGIGQPQHF. This chain links TRBV7-6 with TRBJ1-5, with 8 positions matching TRBD1. Looked up from germline, CDR1 is SGHVS and CDR2 is FNYEAQ. The CDR3 contains 15 residues. Losses at the gene ends were 1 base for V and 6 bases for J; bases not matched to a gene: 5.

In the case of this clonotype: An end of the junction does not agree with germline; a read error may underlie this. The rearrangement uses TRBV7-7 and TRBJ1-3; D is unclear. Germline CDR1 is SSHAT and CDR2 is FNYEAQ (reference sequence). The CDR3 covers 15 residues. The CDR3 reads CASSQDGSSGNTIYF. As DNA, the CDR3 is TGTGCTAGCAGCCAGGACGGGAGCTCTGGAAACACCATATATTTT.